This TCR beta chain was recovered during a study of T cells after posttransplantation cyclophosphamide. Study-wide results and limits: Donor-recipient repertoire similarity was low at 1-2 months, rising over year one.

Here immunoSEQ multiplex PCR was the method, and the copy in TCRdb shows in-frame clones only, minus some. The sample shows some 30,000 clones, more than 85% of them seen only once. CDR3 length equals 14 residues. The V and J ends lost 3 bases and 3 bases respectively, with 11 bases between them. Germline V gene data show CDR1 as KGHSH and CDR2 as LQKENI. With respect to this clone: Its antigen is not identified.

The naive gate required viable CD3+CD4+ or CD3+CD8+ cells with CCR7+CD45RA+CD45RO-CD95-CD27+CD28+ phenotype. The related graft donor's blood sample was taken on the day of bone marrow donation. The receptor's source is a young man in good health and a related stem cell transplant donor. This rearrangement joins TRBV18 to TRBJ1-1; D not resolved. The sample taken for sequencing was naive CD4+ T cells sorted from blood. Here the CDR3 reads CASSPLPGDTEAFF. Written as DNA, the CDR3 is TGTGCCAGCTCACCCCTCCCCGGGGACACTGAAGCTTTCTTT. Based on the CDR3 plus reference TRBV18 and TRBJ1-1, the full variable domain is NAGVMQNPRHLVRRRGQEARLRCSPMKGHSHVYWYRQLPEEGLKFMVYLQKENIIDESGMPKERFSAEFPKEGPSILRIQQVVRGDSAAYFCASSPLPGDTEAFFGQGTRLTVV.